This entry features one T cell receptor (beta chain) sequence. The data were obtained in a study of blood T cell repertoires in COVID-19. Germline lookup yields CDR1 SGHDT and CDR2 YYEEEE. Trimming removed 4 bases from V and 1 base from J; junction bases left unmatched: 6. The CDR3 runs 16 residues. As handled by the study authors: Estimates of nucleated cell counts were drawn from the amplification of reference gene primers. Clones were sequenced by immunoSEQ multiplex PCR, and TCRdb holds only the in-frame ones, with some missing. V and J calls and clone size are copied from that table; D and trimming were computed from the DNA. The sample yields about 150,000 clones, 81% seen once.

V is TRBV5-6 and J is TRBJ1-5; TRBD1 matches 9 bases. The TCR originated in a woman in her fifties or sixties with active or convalescent COVID-19. The sample taken for sequencing was peripheral blood. Here the CDR3 DNA reads TGTGCCAGCAGCACCGGGACAGGGAGGAGCAATCAGCCCCAGCATTTT. It codes for CASSTGTGRSNQPQHF.